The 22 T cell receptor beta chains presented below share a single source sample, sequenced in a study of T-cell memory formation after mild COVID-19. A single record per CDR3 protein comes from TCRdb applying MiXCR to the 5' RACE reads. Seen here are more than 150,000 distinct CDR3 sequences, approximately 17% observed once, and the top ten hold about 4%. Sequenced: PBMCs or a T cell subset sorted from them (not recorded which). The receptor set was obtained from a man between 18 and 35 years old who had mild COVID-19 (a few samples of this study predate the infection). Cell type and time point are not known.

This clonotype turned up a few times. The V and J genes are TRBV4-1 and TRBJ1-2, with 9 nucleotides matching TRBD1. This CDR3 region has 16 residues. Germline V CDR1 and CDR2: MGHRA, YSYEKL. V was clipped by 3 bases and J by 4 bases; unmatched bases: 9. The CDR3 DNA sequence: TGCGCCAGCAGCCAGTCTTCCGGGACAGGGATCTATGGCTACACCTTC. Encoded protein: CASSQSSGTGIYGYTF.

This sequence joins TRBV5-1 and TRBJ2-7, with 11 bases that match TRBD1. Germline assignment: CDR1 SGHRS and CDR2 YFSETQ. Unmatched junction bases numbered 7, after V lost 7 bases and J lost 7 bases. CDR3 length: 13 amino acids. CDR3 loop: CASRGDRGNEQYF. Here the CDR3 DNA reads TGCGCCAGCCGCGGGGACAGGGGGAATGAGCAGTACTTC. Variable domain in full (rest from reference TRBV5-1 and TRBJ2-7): KAGVTQTPRYLIKTRGQQVTLSCSPISGHRSVSWYQQTPGQGLQFLFEYFSETQRNKGNFPGRFSGRQFSNSRSEMNVSTLELGDSALYLCASRGDRGNEQYFGPGTRLTVT.

CDR3 region: CASSQWTAGNTEAFF. The CDR3 nucleotides read TGTGCCAGCAGTCAATGGACAGCGGGAAACACTGAAGCTTTCTTT. This chain joins TRBV7-9 and TRBJ1-1; a possible D gene is TRBD1 (6 bases). CDR3 length equals 15 residues. The V gene's germline CDR1 is SEHNR and CDR2 FQNEAQ (reference sequence). Trimming left V 6 bases short and J 2 bases short, with 16 bases between.

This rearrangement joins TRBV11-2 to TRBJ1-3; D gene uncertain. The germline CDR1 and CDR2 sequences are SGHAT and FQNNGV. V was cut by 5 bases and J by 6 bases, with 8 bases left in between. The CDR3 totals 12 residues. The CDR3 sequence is CASSIQENTIYF. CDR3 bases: TGTGCCAGCAGCATTCAGGAAAACACCATATATTTT.

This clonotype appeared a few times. CDR3 DNA: TGTGCCAGCAGCGTTCGGGCTGTCCAAGAGACCCAGTACTTC. Protein: CASSVRAVQETQYF. The chain is built from TRBV9 and TRBJ2-5; no clear D. The V end was cut by 2 bases, the J end by 1 base, with 9 bases between. CDR3 length: 14 amino acids. Germline lookup yields CDR1 SGDLS and CDR2 YYNGEE. The full variable domain, in which reference TRBV9 and TRBJ2-5 provide the parts outside the CDR3, is DSGVTQTPKHLITATGQRVTLRCSPRSGDLSVYWYQQSLDQGLQFLIQYYNGEERAKGNILERFSAQQFPDLHSELNLSSLELGDSALYFCASSVRAVQETQYFGPGTRLLVL.

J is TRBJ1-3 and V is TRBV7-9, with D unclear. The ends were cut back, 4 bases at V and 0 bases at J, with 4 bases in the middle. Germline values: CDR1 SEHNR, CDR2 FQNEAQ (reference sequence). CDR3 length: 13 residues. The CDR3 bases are TGTGCCAGCAGCTCTAACTCTGGAAACACCATATATTTT. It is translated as CASSSNSGNTIYF.

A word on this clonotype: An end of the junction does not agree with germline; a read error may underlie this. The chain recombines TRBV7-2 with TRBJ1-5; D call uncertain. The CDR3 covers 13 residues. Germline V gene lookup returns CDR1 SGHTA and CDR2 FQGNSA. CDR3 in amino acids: CASSLAFNQPQHF. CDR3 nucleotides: TGTGCCAGCAGCCTAGCTTTCAATCAGCCCCAGCATTTT.

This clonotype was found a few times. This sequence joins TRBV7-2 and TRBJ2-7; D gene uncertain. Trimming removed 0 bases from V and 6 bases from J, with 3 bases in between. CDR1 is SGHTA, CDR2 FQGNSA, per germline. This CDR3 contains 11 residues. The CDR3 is CASSLALEQYF. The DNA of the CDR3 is TGTGCCAGCAGCTTAGCGCTCGAGCAGTACTTC.

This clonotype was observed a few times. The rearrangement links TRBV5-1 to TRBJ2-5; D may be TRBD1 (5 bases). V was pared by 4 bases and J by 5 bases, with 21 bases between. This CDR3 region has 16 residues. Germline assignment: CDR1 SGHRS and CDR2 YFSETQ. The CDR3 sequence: CASSQDSQGSQETQYF. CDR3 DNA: TGCGCCAGCAGCCAAGACTCCCAGGGTAGCCAGGAGACCCAGTACTTC.

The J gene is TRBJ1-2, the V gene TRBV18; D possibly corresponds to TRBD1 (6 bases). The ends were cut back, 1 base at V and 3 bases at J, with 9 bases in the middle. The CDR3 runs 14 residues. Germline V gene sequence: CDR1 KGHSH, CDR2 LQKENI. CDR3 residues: CASSPQSGDYGYTF. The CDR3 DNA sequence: TGTGCCAGCTCACCACAGTCAGGGGACTATGGCTACACCTTC.

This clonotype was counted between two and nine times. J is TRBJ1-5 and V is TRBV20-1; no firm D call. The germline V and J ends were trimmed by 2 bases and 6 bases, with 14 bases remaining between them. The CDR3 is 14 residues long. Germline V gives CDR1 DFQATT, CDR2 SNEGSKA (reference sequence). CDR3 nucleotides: TGCAGTGCTAGAACCCCGCGGGTCGGTCAGCCCCAGCATTTT. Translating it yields CSARTPRVGQPQHF.

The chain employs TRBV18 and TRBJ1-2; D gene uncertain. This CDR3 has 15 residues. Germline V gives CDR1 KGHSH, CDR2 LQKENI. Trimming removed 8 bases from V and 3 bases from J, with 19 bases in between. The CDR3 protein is CASQPTVTLDYGYTF. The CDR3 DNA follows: TGTGCCAGCCAACCGACGGTAACCCTTGACTATGGCTACACCTTC.

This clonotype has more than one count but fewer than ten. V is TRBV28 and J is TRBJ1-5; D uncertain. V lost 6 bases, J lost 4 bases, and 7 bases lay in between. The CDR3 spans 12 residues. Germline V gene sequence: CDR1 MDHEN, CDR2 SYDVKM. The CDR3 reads CASRTTNQPQHF. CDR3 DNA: TGTGCCAGCAGAACAACTAATCAGCCCCAGCATTTT.

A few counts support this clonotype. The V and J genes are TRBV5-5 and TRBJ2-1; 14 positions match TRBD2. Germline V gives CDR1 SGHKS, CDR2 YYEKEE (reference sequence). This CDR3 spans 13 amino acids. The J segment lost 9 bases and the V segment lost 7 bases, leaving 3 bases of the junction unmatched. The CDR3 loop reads CASRLAGGREQFF. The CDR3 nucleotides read TGTGCCAGCCGACTAGCGGGGGGGCGTGAGCAGTTCTTC.

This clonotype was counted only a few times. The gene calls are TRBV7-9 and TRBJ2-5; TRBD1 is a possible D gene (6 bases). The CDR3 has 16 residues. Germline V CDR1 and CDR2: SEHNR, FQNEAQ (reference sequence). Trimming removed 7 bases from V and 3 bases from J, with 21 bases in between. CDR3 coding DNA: TGTGCCAGCACCTCAGGGGTGGGTGTCGGCAAAGAGACCCAGTACTTC. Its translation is CASTSGVGVGKETQYF.

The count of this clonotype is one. The DNA of the CDR3 is TGTGCCAGCAGCTCCGTGGGTCGGGGCCAAGAGACCCAGTACTTC. Translating it yields CASSSVGRGQETQYF. V usage is TRBV28 and J usage is TRBJ2-5; tentative D call: TRBD2 (5 bases). Germline values: CDR1 MDHEN, CDR2 SYDVKM. V was pared by 6 bases and J by 1 base, with 15 bases between. The CDR3 extends over 15 amino acids. Drawing the rest from reference TRBV28 and TRBJ2-5, the complete variable domain is DVKVTQSSRYLVKRTGEKVFLECVQDMDHENMFWYRQDPGLGLRLIYFSYDVKMKEKGDIPEGYSVSREKKERFSLILESASTNQTSMYLCASSSVGRGQETQYFGPGTRLLVL.

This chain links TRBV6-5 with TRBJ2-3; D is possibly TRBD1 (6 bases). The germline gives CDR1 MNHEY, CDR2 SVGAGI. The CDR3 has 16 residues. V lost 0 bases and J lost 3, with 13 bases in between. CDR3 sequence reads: CASSYSTAGVTDTQYF. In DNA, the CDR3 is TGTGCCAGCAGTTACTCGACAGCAGGGGTAACAGATACGCAGTATTTT.

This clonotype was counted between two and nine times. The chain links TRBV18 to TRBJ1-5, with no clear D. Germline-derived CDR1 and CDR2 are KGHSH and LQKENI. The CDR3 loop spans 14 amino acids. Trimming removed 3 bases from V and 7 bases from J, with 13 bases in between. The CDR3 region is CASSPEAVVQPQHF. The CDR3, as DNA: TGTGCCAGCTCACCCGAGGCCGTGGTGCAGCCCCAGCATTTT.

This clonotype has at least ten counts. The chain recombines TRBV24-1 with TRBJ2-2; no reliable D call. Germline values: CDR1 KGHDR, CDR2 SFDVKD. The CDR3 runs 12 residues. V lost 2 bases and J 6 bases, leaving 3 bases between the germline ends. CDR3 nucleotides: TGTGCCACCAGTGATTCAGCCGGGGAGCTGTTTTTT. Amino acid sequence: CATSDSAGELFF.

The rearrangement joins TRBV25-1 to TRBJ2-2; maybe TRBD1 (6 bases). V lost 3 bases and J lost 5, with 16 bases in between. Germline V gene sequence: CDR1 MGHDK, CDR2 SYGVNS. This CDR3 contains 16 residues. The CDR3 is CASSDLQGPRTGELFF. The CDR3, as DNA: TGTGCCAGCAGTGATCTACAGGGCCCTAGGACCGGGGAGCTGTTTTTT.

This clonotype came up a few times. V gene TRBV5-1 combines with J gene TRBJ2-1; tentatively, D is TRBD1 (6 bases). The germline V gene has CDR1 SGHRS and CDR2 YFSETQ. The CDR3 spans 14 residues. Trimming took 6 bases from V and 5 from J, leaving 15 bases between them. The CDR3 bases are TGCGCCAGCACCCTAGGGGGTCAAGACAATGAGCAGTTCTTC. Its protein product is CASTLGGQDNEQFF.

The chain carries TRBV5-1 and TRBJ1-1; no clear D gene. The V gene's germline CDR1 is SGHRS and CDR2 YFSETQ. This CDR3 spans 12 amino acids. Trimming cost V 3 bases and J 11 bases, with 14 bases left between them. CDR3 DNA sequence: TGCGCCAGCAGCTCGGAACCACCATGGGCTTTCTTT. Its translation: CASSSEPPWAFF.